Shown below are 6 T cell receptor beta chains from a single sample sequenced in a study of T cells after yellow fever vaccination. One entry per CDR3 protein, called by TCRdb with MiXCR from the 5' RACE reads. The sample consists of approximately 550,000 distinct CDR3 sequences, about a fifth of them appearing once. Sequences were derived from PBMCs, sampled 15 days after the yellow fever booster vaccination. The receptors were sampled from a man aged 25-45 years who received the YFV17D yellow fever vaccine.

The chain links TRBV19 to TRBJ2-5; D not certain. V dropped 4 bases and J dropped 4 bases, with 16 bases sitting between them. This CDR3 has 15 amino acids. CDR1 is LNHDA and CDR2 is SQIVND in the germline V gene (reference sequence). CDR3 DNA: TGTGCCAGTAGTACCCCTACTCCCGACGGAGAGACCCAGTACTTC. Protein sequence: CASSTPTPDGETQYF.

V usage is TRBV11-2 and J usage is TRBJ2-7; TRBD1 might be the D (6 bases). Trimming removed 1 base from V and 7 bases from J, with 11 bases in between. From germline, CDR1 is SGHAT and CDR2 FQNNGV. This CDR3 has 13 amino acids. The chain's CDR3 is CASSLGQGWEQYF. CDR3 coding DNA: TGTGCCAGCAGCTTAGGGCAGGGGTGGGAGCAGTACTTC.

V usage is TRBV7-9 and J usage is TRBJ2-3, with TRBD2 as a possible D gene (6 bases). Per germline, CDR1 SEHNR and CDR2 FQNEAQ (reference sequence). The CDR3 covers 15 residues. Deletions cut 2 bases from V and 3 bases from J, with 12 bases between. The CDR3 coding sequence is TGTGCCAGCAGCTTACGGGAGTCCTCAACAGATACGCAGTATTTT. Translation gives CASSLRESSTDTQYF.

The CDR3 bases are TGTGCCACCAGCAGAGTGCTAGCGGGAGTAGCCAATGAGCAGTTCTTC. It is translated as CATSRVLAGVANEQFF. The chain combines TRBV15 with TRBJ2-1; 10 nucleotides align to TRBD2. In germline, CDR1 is LNHNV, CDR2 YYDKDF (reference sequence). The CDR3 sequence is 16 residues long. The trim removed 1 base at V and 6 bases at J, leaving 6 bases unmatched.

Only a few counts were recorded for this clonotype. V usage is TRBV12-3 or TRBV12-4 and J usage is TRBJ2-3; TRBD2 might be the D (6 bases). The ends were cut back, 4 bases at V and 2 bases at J, with 19 bases in the middle. There are 17 residues in the CDR3. This CDR3 is CASSSPGGMGVTDTQYF. The CDR3 nucleotides read TGTGCCAGCAGTTCCCCCGGAGGGATGGGGGTCACAGATACGCAGTATTTT.

Details on this clonotype: An end of the junction differs from the germline gene, which may be a read error. The V and J genes are TRBV6-5 and TRBJ2-1, with 13 bases fitting TRBD2. CDR1 and CDR2 from the germline V gene are MNHEY and SVGAGI. The CDR3 contains 16 residues. CDR3 nucleotide sequence: TGTGCCAGCAGGTACTTCGGACTAGCGGGAGACAATGAGCAGTTCTTC. Protein: CASRYFGLAGDNEQFF.